Below are 22 T cell receptor beta chains sequenced from a single sample in a study of T cells in localized non-small cell lung cancer. Clones were sequenced by immunoSEQ multiplex PCR, and TCRdb holds only the in-frame ones, with some missing. The data show approximately 76,000 clones, 80% seen once. The input for sequencing was peripheral blood, taken before any cancer treatment. These TCRs come from an older female donor with stage I lung adenocarcinoma.

The table lists this clone with a few counts. The V gene is TRBV9, the J gene TRBJ2-1; TRBD2 aligns across 7 bases. The CDR3 is made up of 15 amino acids. The ends lost 4 bases at V and 7 bases at J; junction bases unmatched: 11. Germline V gene data show CDR1 as SGDLS and CDR2 as YYNGEE. The CDR3 sequence is CASSSIWGGYNEQFF. Here the CDR3 DNA reads TGTGCCAGCAGCTCGATATGGGGGGGATATAATGAGCAGTTCTTC.

The V gene is TRBV11-2, the J gene TRBJ1-4, with a tentative D call TRBD1 (6 bases). The germline gives CDR1 SGHAT, CDR2 FQNNGV. There are 14 residues in the CDR3. Trimming removed 3 bases from V and 7 bases from J, with 12 bases in between. The CDR3 reads CASSLGRGAEKLFF. CDR3 DNA: TGTGCCAGCAGCTTGGGCAGGGGAGCTGAAAAACTGTTTTTT.

The rearrangement links TRBV2 to TRBJ2-7; tentatively, D is TRBD1 (6 bases). The CDR3 totals 13 residues. CDR1 is SNHLY, CDR2 FYNNEI, per germline. Trimming removed 6 bases from V and 3 bases from J, with 12 bases in between. The CDR3 spells CASSRDNLYEQYF. DNA of the CDR3: TGTGCCAGCAGCCGGGACAACCTCTACGAGCAGTACTTC.

The J gene is TRBJ1-6, the V gene TRBV30; 7 bases agree with TRBD1. The CDR3 length is 14 residues. Looked up from germline, CDR1 is GTSNPN and CDR2 is SVGIG (reference sequence). Trimming took 3 bases from V and 7 from J; bases not matched to a gene: 6. CDR3 region: CAWRTGIWNSPLHF. In DNA form, the CDR3 reads TGTGCCTGGAGGACAGGGATTTGGAATTCACCCCTCCACTTT.

This rearrangement joins TRBV10-3 to TRBJ2-6, with 7 bases identical to TRBD1. The CDR3 runs to 17 residues. After removal of 2 bases from V and 0 bases from J, the junction contained 4 bases not matched to a gene. Germline lookup yields CDR1 ENHRY and CDR2 SYGVKD. The CDR3 sequence is CAISEPSGGSGANVLTF. CDR3 DNA: TGTGCCATCAGTGAGCCTTCAGGGGGCTCTGGGGCCAACGTCCTGACTTTC.

V is TRBV4-2 and J is TRBJ1-6, with D possibly being TRBD1 (5 bases). This CDR3 contains 15 residues. Germline V gene sequence: CDR1 LGHNA, CDR2 YNFKEQ. Trimming removed 6 bases at V and 5 bases at J, with 14 bases between. The CDR3 spells CASRDLGVDNSPLHF. CDR3 nucleotide sequence: TGTGCCAGCAGGGATTTGGGGGTCGATAATTCACCCCTCCACTTT.

The chain uses TRBV25-1 and TRBJ1-6; TRBD1 agrees at 9 bases. The CDR3 is 16 residues long. The J segment lost 8 bases and the V segment lost 3 bases, leaving 8 bases of the junction unmatched. CDR1 is MGHDK and CDR2 is SYGVNS in the germline V gene. CDR3 in DNA: TGTGCCAGCAGTGATTCCGGGACAGGGTTCGATTCACCCCTCCACTTT. Its translation is CASSDSGTGFDSPLHF.

At least ten counts were recorded for this clone. The chain's CDR3 is CASSPGGNNSPLHF. In nucleotides, the CDR3 is TGTGCCAGCTCACCAGGGGGCAATAATTCACCCCTCCACTTT. The chain has TRBV18 and TRBJ1-6; D possibly corresponds to TRBD1 (6 bases). Per germline, CDR1 KGHSH and CDR2 LQKENI. With 2 bases removed from V and 5 bases from J, the gap between germline ends came to 7 bases. The CDR3 runs 14 residues.

V gene TRBV5-4 combines with J gene TRBJ1-3; D is uncertain. This CDR3 contains 15 residues. Trimming removed 4 bases at V and 0 bases at J, with 11 bases between. Germline CDR1 SGHNT, CDR2 YYREEE (reference sequence). The CDR3 spells CASSADGFSGNTIYF. Here the CDR3 DNA reads TGTGCCAGCAGCGCGGACGGGTTCTCTGGAAACACCATATATTTT.

V gene TRBV7-2 combines with J gene TRBJ2-3, with TRBD2 matching 16 bases. The germline gives CDR1 SGHTA, CDR2 FQGNSA. The CDR3 runs to 18 residues. The junction had 9 bases not matched to a gene; V was cut back by 5 bases and J by 4 bases. The CDR3 is CASSPQGLAGGPPDTQYF. DNA for the CDR3: TGTGCCAGCAGCCCCCAGGGACTAGCGGGAGGGCCGCCAGATACGCAGTATTTT.

The chain joins TRBV19 to TRBJ2-1; 10 nucleotides match TRBD2. The length of the CDR3 is 15 residues. The J segment lost 8 bases and the V segment lost 3 bases, leaving 7 bases of the junction unmatched. Germline V gene data show CDR1 as LNHDA and CDR2 as SQIVND (reference sequence). CDR3 nucleotides: TGTGCCAGTAGTATGACCTCCGGACTAGCGGATGAGCAGTTCTTC. Encoded protein: CASSMTSGLADEQFF.

This chain uses TRBV30 with TRBJ1-2, with D hard to call. This CDR3 is built from 12 residues. V was clipped by 7 bases and J by 4 bases, with 13 bases between them. Germline assignment: CDR1 GTSNPN and CDR2 SVGIG (reference sequence). CDR3 residues: CAYPRAGYGYTF. CDR3 in DNA: TGTGCCTATCCGCGGGCGGGCTATGGCTACACCTTC.

The genes are TRBV5-4 and TRBJ2-6; 7 bases match TRBD1. V trimming: 4 bases; J trimming: 0 bases; junction bases outside the gene matches: 13. Germline CDR1 is SGHNT and CDR2 is YYREEE (reference sequence). The CDR3 runs to 19 residues. The CDR3 nucleotides read TGTGCCAGCAGCGGAGCATCGGGACAGAGGTACTCTGGGGCCAACGTCCTGACTTTC. This translates into CASSGASGQRYSGANVLTF.

The chain employs TRBV18 and TRBJ2-5; 7 bases agree with TRBD1. After removal of 6 bases from V and 3 bases from J, the junction contained 10 bases not matched to a gene. Germline CDR1 KGHSH, CDR2 LQKENI. The CDR3 totals 15 residues. This chain's CDR3 is CASSAFSGTEETQYF. CDR3 DNA sequence: TGTGCCAGCTCCGCGTTCTCCGGGACAGAAGAGACCCAGTACTTC.

This clone was observed a single time. This rearrangement joins TRBV4-3 to TRBJ2-3; 7 bases are a match to TRBD2. From germline, CDR1 is LGHNA and CDR2 YSLEER. The CDR3 contains 14 residues. Germline trimming cut 1 base from V and 9 bases from J; bases unmatched to any gene: 7. This chain's CDR3 is CASSQASLGGTQYF. DNA of the CDR3: TGCGCCAGCAGCCAAGCCTCCCTGGGGGGGACGCAGTATTTT.

The chain links TRBV18 to TRBJ1-2; D is possibly TRBD1 (5 bases). Trimming removed 2 bases from V and 4 bases from J, with 14 bases in between. The CDR3 extends over 15 amino acids. Germline values: CDR1 KGHSH, CDR2 LQKENI. The CDR3 coding sequence is TGTGCCAGCTCACCATCCTCAGTGGGGGGCTATGGCTACACCTTC. Its protein is CASSPSSVGGYGYTF.

The rearrangement uses TRBV7-8 and TRBJ2-5; 10 bases line up with TRBD1. V lost 8 bases, J lost 1 base, and 1 base stayed unmatched. Looked up from germline, CDR1 is SGHVS and CDR2 is FQNEAQ. This CDR3 is built from 13 residues. The CDR3 region has the DNA TGTGCCAGCGACAGGGGGCTCCAAGAGACCCAGTACTTC. Translation: CASDRGLQETQYF.

The chain joins TRBV5-1 to TRBJ1-4; D remains unclear. Trimming left V 2 bases short and J 3 bases short, with 8 bases between. Germline loops: CDR1 SGHRS, CDR2 YFSETQ. The CDR3 totals 14 residues. This CDR3 reads CASSFGMANEKLFF. In nucleotides, the CDR3 is TGCGCCAGCAGCTTTGGTATGGCTAATGAAAAACTGTTTTTT.

The chain has TRBV6-6 and TRBJ2-7; the D call may be TRBD1 or TRBD2 (5 bases each). The germline V gene encodes CDR1 MNHNY and CDR2 SVGAGI (reference sequence). Between the trimmed V and J ends, which lost 2 bases and 0 bases, there was a span of 11 bases. There are 15 residues in the CDR3. Here the CDR3 reads CASSYDTGRSYEQYF. The DNA for the CDR3 is TGTGCCAGCAGTTACGATACGGGACGCTCCTACGAGCAGTACTTC.

CDR3 nucleotide sequence: TGTGCCAGCAGTGTGGTAGCGGTCGGATTGAATGCTTTCTTT. Translation gives CASSVVAVGLNAFF. The chain uses TRBV6-1 and TRBJ1-1; no firm D call. V lost 4 bases and J lost 11, with 20 bases in between. Germline CDR1 is MNHNS and CDR2 is SASEGT. The CDR3 sequence is 14 residues long.

This chain joins TRBV7-2 and TRBJ2-1, with TRBD1 identical over 9 bases. The junction had 11 bases not matched to a gene; V was cut back by 4 bases and J by 7 bases. The CDR3 is made up of 16 amino acids. Germline lookup yields CDR1 SGHTA and CDR2 FQGNSA. This CDR3 is CASSSQSGTGWNEQFF. The DNA for the CDR3 is TGTGCCAGCAGCTCCCAATCCGGGACAGGGTGGAATGAGCAGTTCTTC.

This rearrangement joins TRBV29-1 to TRBJ2-3; D might be TRBD1 (5 bases). The germline V gene has CDR1 SQVTM and CDR2 ANQGSEA. Between the trimmed V and J ends, which lost 4 bases and 3 bases, there was a span of 11 bases. The CDR3 runs 13 residues. For the CDR3, the DNA is TGCAGCGTTGCCCAGGGTGGGACAGATACGCAGTATTTT. This gives the protein CSVAQGGTDTQYF.